This TCR beta chain was profiled in a study of blood T cell repertoires in COVID-19. CDR1 and CDR2 from the germline V gene are LGHDT and YNNKEL (reference sequence). Trimming cost V 3 bases and J 5 bases, with 16 bases left between them. The CDR3 has 15 residues. In the authors' methods: Using reference gene primer amplification, nucleated cell counts were estimated. Assay: immunoSEQ multiplex PCR; the TCRdb copy retains only in-frame clones and omits some. V and J calls and clone size are as listed in that table; D and trimming were resolved from the DNA. The table records around 180,000 clones, approximately 82% of them present only once.

The rearrangement joins TRBV3-1 (or the pseudogene TRBV3-2) to TRBJ1-1; D unresolved. Sequences were obtained from peripheral blood. The source of this sequence is a woman aged 80 or older with active or convalescent COVID-19. Written as DNA, the CDR3 is TGTGCCAGCAGCCATGTAAGGCGGGCGCGGACTGAAGCTTTCTTT. Translating it yields CASSHVRRARTEAFF.